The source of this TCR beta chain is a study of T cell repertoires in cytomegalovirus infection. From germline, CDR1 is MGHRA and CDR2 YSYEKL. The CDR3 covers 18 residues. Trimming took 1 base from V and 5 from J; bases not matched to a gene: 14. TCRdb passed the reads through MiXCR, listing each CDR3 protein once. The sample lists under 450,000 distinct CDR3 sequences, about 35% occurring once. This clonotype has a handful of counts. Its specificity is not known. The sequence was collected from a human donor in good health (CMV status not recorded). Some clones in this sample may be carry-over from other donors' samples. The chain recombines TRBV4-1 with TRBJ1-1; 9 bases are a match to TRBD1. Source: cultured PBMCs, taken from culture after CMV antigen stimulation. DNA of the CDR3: TGCGCCAGCAGCCAAGGAGTAGCCCCCGGACAGGGGTGGACTGAAGCTTTCTTT. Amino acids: CASSQGVAPGQGWTEAFF.